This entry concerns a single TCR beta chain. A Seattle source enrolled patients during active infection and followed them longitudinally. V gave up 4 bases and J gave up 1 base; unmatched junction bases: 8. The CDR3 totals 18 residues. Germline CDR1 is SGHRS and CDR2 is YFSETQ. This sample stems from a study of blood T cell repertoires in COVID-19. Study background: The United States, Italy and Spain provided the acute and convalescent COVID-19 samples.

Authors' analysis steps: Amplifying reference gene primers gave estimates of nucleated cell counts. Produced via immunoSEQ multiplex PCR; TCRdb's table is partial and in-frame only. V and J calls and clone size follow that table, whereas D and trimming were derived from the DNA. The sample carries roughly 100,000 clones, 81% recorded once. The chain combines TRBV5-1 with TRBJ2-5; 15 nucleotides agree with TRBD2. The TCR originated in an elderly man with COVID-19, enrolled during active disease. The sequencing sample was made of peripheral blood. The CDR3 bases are TGCGCCAGCAGCCTCGGACTAGCGGGAGGGCCCACCCAAGAGACCCAGTACTTC. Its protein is CASSLGLAGGPTQETQYF.